A single sample is the source of the 26 T cell receptor beta chains below, sequenced in a study of somatic mutations in cytotoxic T cells in rheumatoid arthritis. Clones were sequenced by immunoSEQ multiplex PCR, and TCRdb holds only the in-frame ones, with some missing. The sample lists around 18,000 clones, 75% to 85% occurring once. Sequences were obtained from CD8+ T cells sorted from blood. The receptors were gathered from an adult with rheumatoid arthritis.

V gene TRBV2 combines with J gene TRBJ2-7, with TRBD2 matching over 12 bases. With 11 bases clipped from V and 4 bases from J, the junction kept 9 bases outside the gene matches. Germline V lookup: CDR1 SNHLY, CDR2 FYNNEI. This CDR3 contains 14 residues. The CDR3 DNA sequence: TGTGCCGCCCTGACTAGCGGGAGAGGATACGAGCAGTACTTC. This translates into CAALTSGRGYEQYF.

The rearrangement links TRBV5-5 to TRBJ2-5; D call uncertain. CDR1 SGHKS and CDR2 YYEKEE come from the germline V gene (reference sequence). This CDR3 has 13 residues. Trimming took off 0 bases at V and 5 bases at J, with 8 bases between the two ends. CDR3 sequence reads: CASSLDVGETQYF. The CDR3 DNA reads as TGTGCCAGCAGCTTGGATGTGGGGGAGACCCAGTACTTC.

This chain links TRBV5-1 with TRBJ2-1; D might be TRBD1 (5 bases). The CDR3 extends over 15 amino acids. Germline-derived CDR1 and CDR2 are SGHRS and YFSETQ. The V end was cut by 0 bases, the J end by 6 bases, with 13 bases between. The chain's CDR3 is CASSLDQGSINEQFF. The CDR3 coding sequence is TGCGCCAGCAGCTTGGATCAGGGATCGATCAATGAGCAGTTCTTC.

The chain recombines TRBV4-3 with TRBJ2-1; 12 positions match TRBD2. The CDR3 extends over 19 amino acids. Germline V gene sequence: CDR1 LGHNA, CDR2 YSLEER. V gave up 4 bases and J gave up 8 bases; unmatched junction bases: 18. The CDR3 region is CASSPQRGASGRAGDEQFF. In DNA form, the CDR3 reads TGCGCCAGCAGCCCCCAAAGAGGGGCTAGCGGGAGGGCAGGGGATGAGCAGTTCTTC.

Here the CDR3 DNA reads TGTGCCAGCAGAGCGCGGGTTTCCTCCTACAATGAGCAGTTCTTC. Encoded protein: CASRARVSSYNEQFF. The rearrangement links TRBV7-2 to TRBJ2-1, with a weak D call TRBD2 (5 bases). Per germline, CDR1 SGHTA and CDR2 FQGNSA. V was shortened by 6 bases and J by 0 bases, with 12 bases between the two germline ends. The CDR3 spans 15 residues.

The chain has TRBV27 and TRBJ2-3; TRBD1 matches at 8 bases. Germline CDR1 and CDR2: MNHEY and SMNVEV (reference sequence). The CDR3 has 15 residues. J gave up 4 bases and V 6 bases, and 9 bases lay outside the gene matches. CDR3 DNA sequence: TGTGCCAGCAGCTCCCGGACAGGGCGGGCAGATACGCAGTATTTT. Amino acid sequence: CASSSRTGRADTQYF.

This clone was detected a few times. The chain links TRBV6-6 to TRBJ2-7; no reliable D call. Trimming removed 6 bases from V and 2 bases from J, with 17 bases in between. The germline CDR1 and CDR2 sequences are MNHNY and SVGAGI (reference sequence). The CDR3 consists of 15 residues. The CDR3 region is CASSPEAIRTYEQYF. In nucleotides, the CDR3 is TGTGCCAGCAGCCCCGAGGCTATTCGCACCTACGAGCAGTACTTC.

The chain joins TRBV30 to TRBJ2-2; D is undetermined. The CDR3 totals 13 residues. V lost 1 base and J 5 bases, leaving 8 bases between the germline ends. CDR1 is GTSNPN and CDR2 is SVGIG in the germline V gene (reference sequence). The CDR3 DNA sequence: TGTGCCTGGAGTGCTTCGTGGACCGGGGAGCTGTTTTTT. Protein product: CAWSASWTGELFF.

The genes are TRBV11-1 and TRBJ2-7; TRBD2 might be the D (6 bases). V gave up 1 base and J gave up 2 bases, with 12 bases separating them. Germline V gives CDR1 SGHAT, CDR2 FQDESV (reference sequence). The CDR3 has 15 amino acids. CDR3 sequence reads: CASSLGGAGAYEQYF. The CDR3 nucleotides read TGTGCCAGCAGCTTAGGAGGAGCGGGCGCCTACGAGCAGTACTTC.

This rearrangement joins TRBV7-2 to TRBJ1-1, with D unclear. Trimming removed 3 bases at V and 6 bases at J, with 14 bases between. CDR3 length: 14 residues. In germline, CDR1 is SGHTA, CDR2 FQGNSA. DNA for the CDR3: TGTGCCAGCAGCTTGGTCTATCTTACGGCTGAAGCTTTCTTT. Translation: CASSLVYLTAEAFF.

This sequence joins TRBV28 and TRBJ2-2; D is ambiguous. The germline V and J ends were trimmed by 2 bases and 8 bases, with 9 bases remaining between them. The CDR3 length is 13 residues. CDR1 is MDHEN and CDR2 is SYDVKM in the germline V gene. The CDR3 sequence: CASSLSPTGELFF. Written as DNA, the CDR3 is TGTGCCAGCAGTTTAAGTCCGACAGGGGAGCTGTTTTTT. Filled out from reference TRBV28 and TRBJ2-2, the complete variable domain reads DVKVTQSSRYLVKRTGEKVFLECVQDMDHENMFWYRQDPGLGLRLIYFSYDVKMKEKGDIPEGYSVSREKKERFSLILESASTNQTSMYLCASSLSPTGELFFGEGSRLTVL.

The chain has TRBV7-2 and TRBJ2-7; unclear D gene. V lost 5 bases and J 4 bases, leaving 9 bases between the germline ends. Germline V gene sequence: CDR1 SGHTA, CDR2 FQGNSA. The CDR3 runs 12 residues. CDR3 region: CASSLTEYEQYF. CDR3 in DNA: TGTGCCAGCAGCCTTACGGAATACGAGCAGTACTTC.

This clone has only a few counts. V and J are TRBV13 and TRBJ2-1; TRBD1 is a possible D gene (6 bases). There are 15 residues in the CDR3. Trimming cost V 6 bases and J 5 bases, with 17 bases left between them. Germline V gene sequence: CDR1 PRHDT, CDR2 FYEKMQ (reference sequence). CDR3 region: CASRSGVTGHNEQFF. The CDR3 nucleotides are TGTGCCAGCAGGTCAGGGGTGACTGGGCACAATGAGCAGTTCTTC.

The chain employs TRBV4-3 and TRBJ2-1; TRBD2 matches 10 bases. The germline gives CDR1 LGHNA, CDR2 YSLEER. V lost 8 bases and J lost 7; bases outside the gene matches: 23. The CDR3 totals 19 residues. CDR3 region: CASSLTLAGEPVLGNEQFF. In DNA, the CDR3 is TGCGCCAGCTCCTTAACGCTAGCGGGGGAACCTGTCCTCGGGAATGAGCAGTTCTTC.

The V call is TRBV5-7, the J call TRBJ1-6; D call uncertain. TRBV5-7 is an open reading frame, and its role is uncertain. The CDR3 contains 17 residues. Trimming removed 4 bases at V and 0 bases at J, with 14 bases between. The CDR3 here is CASSHGRQSSYNSPLHF. In nucleotides, the CDR3 is TGTGCCAGCAGCCATGGACGCCAAAGCTCCTATAATTCACCCCTCCACTTT.

V usage is TRBV30 and J usage is TRBJ1-2; possible D gene TRBD1, 6 bases. CDR1 is GTSNPN and CDR2 is SVGIG in the germline V gene (reference sequence). This CDR3 spans 18 amino acids. V lost 0 bases, J lost 8 bases, and 28 bases lay in between. As DNA, the CDR3 is TGTGCCTGGAGTGTACTCGGAAGTTGGGGGGCTTCAGAGAAAGGCTACACCTTC. Its translation: CAWSVLGSWGASEKGYTF.

V usage is TRBV27 and J usage is TRBJ2-5; TRBD2 agrees at 10 bases. Germline lookup yields CDR1 MNHEY and CDR2 SMNVEV (reference sequence). The CDR3 extends over 15 amino acids. The junction had 6 bases not matched to a gene; V was cut back by 4 bases and J by 4 bases. The CDR3 coding sequence is TGTGCCAGCAGTTCTCTAGCGGGAGTTTTAGAGACCCAGTACTTC. Residues: CASSSLAGVLETQYF.

This chain links TRBV23-1 with TRBJ2-5; either TRBD1 or TRBD2 may supply D (6 bases each). TRBV23-1 is known as an ORF, though its function is uncertain. The CDR3 is made up of 15 amino acids. The V end lost 3 bases, the J end lost 4 bases, and 15 bases lay between the germline ends. The CDR3 spells CASSHQVRGAETQYF. The CDR3 DNA reads as TGCGCCAGCAGTCACCAGGTGAGGGGGGCAGAGACCCAGTACTTC.

The chain couples TRBV27 to TRBJ2-2, with unresolved D. Trimming removed 6 bases from V and 0 bases from J, with 17 bases in between. CDR3 length equals 17 residues. Germline V gene data show CDR1 as MNHEY and CDR2 as SMNVEV (reference sequence). The CDR3 DNA reads as TGTGCCAGCAGCTCTATAGGCGCTGCGGCGAACACCGGGGAGCTGTTTTTT. Translated, it gives CASSSIGAAANTGELFF.

This chain connects TRBV15 to TRBJ1-6, with TRBD1 identical over 7 bases. In germline, CDR1 is LNHNV, CDR2 YYDKDF (reference sequence). CDR3 length equals 15 residues. The junction had 3 bases not matched to a gene; V was cut back by 0 bases and J by 7 bases. The DNA for the CDR3 is TGTGCCACCAGCAGAGACAGGGGGGCAAATTCACCCCTCCACTTT. Its translation: CATSRDRGANSPLHF.

This clone was seen only a few times. The V call is TRBV28, the J call TRBJ1-5; D unresolved. Germline-derived CDR1 and CDR2 are MDHEN and SYDVKM. Between the trimmed V and J ends, which lost 3 bases and 4 bases, there was a span of 13 bases. The CDR3 runs 15 residues. The CDR3 loop reads CASSFRLGRNQPQHF. The DNA for the CDR3 is TGTGCCAGCAGTTTTCGATTAGGGCGTAATCAGCCCCAGCATTTT.

V is TRBV29-1 and J is TRBJ2-3; D is unresolved. The CDR3 sequence is 13 residues long. The germline CDR1 and CDR2 sequences are SQVTM and ANQGSEA. The V and J ends lost 3 bases and 2 bases respectively, with 9 bases between them. The CDR3 DNA reads TGCAGCGTTGAGTATCCGCACACAGATACGCAGTATTTT. This translates into CSVEYPHTDTQYF.

The chain links TRBV27 to TRBJ2-1, with D possibly being TRBD2 (6 bases). This CDR3 comprises 14 residues. Germline V gene data show CDR1 as MNHEY and CDR2 as SMNVEV (reference sequence). V lost 5 bases and J 10 bases, leaving 18 bases between the germline ends. This CDR3 reads CASSLSGLWEEQFF. CDR3 nucleotide sequence: TGTGCCAGCAGTCTCTCGGGACTTTGGGAAGAGCAGTTCTTC.

The chain is built from TRBV9 and TRBJ2-2; D not certain. The germline V and J ends were trimmed by 0 bases and 8 bases, with 8 bases remaining between them. CDR1 is SGDLS and CDR2 is YYNGEE in the germline V gene. The CDR3 has 13 residues. The DNA for the CDR3 is TGTGCCAGCAGCGTAGTTCGTACTGGGGAGCTGTTTTTT. It specifies CASSVVRTGELFF.

This clone was recorded a few times. The gene calls are TRBV9 and TRBJ2-1; D uncertain. Germline-derived CDR1 and CDR2 are SGDLS and YYNGEE. The V gene lost 0 bases and the J gene lost 6 bases, with 10 bases spanning the gap. This CDR3 region has 14 residues. The CDR3 loop is CASSVDFRTNEQFF. The CDR3 DNA reads as TGTGCCAGCAGCGTAGATTTTAGGACCAATGAGCAGTTCTTC.

The chain has TRBV27 and TRBJ1-6; D is unclear. The V end was cut by 6 bases, the J end by 5 bases, with 14 bases between. Looked up from germline, CDR1 is MNHEY and CDR2 is SMNVEV (reference sequence). CDR3 length: 15 amino acids. The DNA for the CDR3 is TGTGCCAGCAGGTTCAGGTACCCTGATAATTCACCCCTCCACTTT. The encoded protein is CASRFRYPDNSPLHF.